These 25 T cell receptor beta chains were all obtained from the same sample, sequenced in a study of blood T cells in healthy people across ages. The authors ran a second PCR of roughly 6 to 12 cycles using a sample-barcoded 5' primer and a J-beta primer mix. From the 5' RACE reads, TCRdb called clonotypes with MiXCR, one entry per CDR3 protein. Found here are 750,000 or so distinct CDR3 sequences, 25% of them singletons; the top ten hold 8% to 10%. The data also belong to a second study, concerning T cells of mothers and their children.

Sequencing was carried out using blood. The receptors originated from a boy between 10 and 17 years old in good health.

A note on this clonotype: Relative to the germline gene, one junction end is altered; a read error may explain this. V gene TRBV29-1 combines with J gene TRBJ2-5; tentatively, D is TRBD2 (5 bases). Germline lookup yields CDR1 SQVTM and CDR2 ANQGSEA. There are 15 residues in the CDR3. The CDR3 protein is CSVAGLAAHQETRYF. CDR3 sequence (DNA): TGCAGCGTCGCTGGCCTAGCAGCACATCAAGAGACCCGGTACTTC.

A few counts support this clonotype. The rearrangement joins TRBV9 to TRBJ2-1; 7 nucleotides agree with TRBD1. V was pared by 0 bases and J by 0 bases, with 12 bases of the junction left unmatched. The germline V gene encodes CDR1 SGDLS and CDR2 YYNGEE. The CDR3 runs to 19 residues. The CDR3 DNA sequence: TGTGCCAGCAGCGTAGAGGAGACAGGGACAACCCGCTCCTACAATGAGCAGTTCTTC. Amino acid sequence: CASSVEETGTTRSYNEQFF.

V usage is TRBV4-1 and J usage is TRBJ1-2, with 7 bases matching TRBD1. This CDR3 region has 15 residues. V lost 3 bases to trimming and J lost 3 bases; unmatched junction nucleotides: 7. The V gene's germline CDR1 is MGHRA and CDR2 YSYEKL. Written as DNA, the CDR3 is TGCGCCAGCAGCCACGCACAGGGGAGCGACTATGGCTACACCTTC. It encodes CASSHAQGSDYGYTF.

This chain uses TRBV5-6 with TRBJ1-5, with D perhaps TRBD1 (5 bases). From germline, CDR1 is SGHDT and CDR2 YYEEEE. This CDR3 spans 15 amino acids. V shed 3 bases and J shed 0 bases, with 10 bases lying between them. CDR3 loop: CASSSRRDSNQPQHF. CDR3 nucleotide sequence: TGTGCCAGCAGCTCCCGCAGGGATAGCAATCAGCCCCAGCATTTT. The full variable domain, in which reference TRBV5-6 and TRBJ1-5 provide the parts outside the CDR3, is DAGVTQSPTHLIKTRGQQVTLRCSPKSGHDTVSWYQQALGQGPQFIFQYYEEEERQRGNFPDRFSGHQFPNYSSELNVNALLLGDSALYLCASSSRRDSNQPQHFGDGTRLSIL.

This chain links TRBV28 with TRBJ2-3; tentatively, D is TRBD1 (7 bases). Germline CDR1 reads MDHEN; CDR2 reads SYDVKM. Between the trimmed V and J ends, which lost 3 bases and 4 bases, there was a span of 26 bases. This CDR3 is 19 amino acids long. CDR3 in DNA: TGTGCCAGCAGTTTGTGGTATAAGGGGGCGGGGAGTGGCGCAGATACGCAGTATTTT. Its protein product is CASSLWYKGAGSGADTQYF. Combining the CDR3 with reference TRBV28 and TRBJ2-3 gives the whole variable domain DVKVTQSSRYLVKRTGEKVFLECVQDMDHENMFWYRQDPGLGLRLIYFSYDVKMKEKGDIPEGYSVSREKKERFSLILESASTNQTSMYLCASSLWYKGAGSGADTQYFGPGTRLTVL.

V usage is TRBV28 and J usage is TRBJ1-2, with TRBD1 matching 9 bases. The CDR3 contains 14 residues. The J segment lost 7 bases and the V segment lost 2 bases, leaving 5 bases of the junction unmatched. Germline V CDR1 and CDR2: MDHEN, SYDVKM. The CDR3 bases are TGTGCCAGCAGTTTAGGGACAGGGACTGGTGGCTACACCTTC. Amino acid sequence: CASSLGTGTGGYTF.

There are a few counts of this clonotype. The chain is built from TRBV28 and TRBJ2-3, with 12 nucleotides matching TRBD2. The CDR3 is made up of 17 amino acids. Germline V gene sequence: CDR1 MDHEN, CDR2 SYDVKM. Trimming took 5 bases from V and 0 from J; bases not matched to a gene: 6. CDR3 in DNA: TGTGCCAGCAGTCTCACAGGGACTAGCGGGAGCACAGATACGCAGTATTTT. Translation: CASSLTGTSGSTDTQYF. Using reference TRBV28 and TRBJ2-3 for the parts outside the CDR3, the full variable domain is DVKVTQSSRYLVKRTGEKVFLECVQDMDHENMFWYRQDPGLGLRLIYFSYDVKMKEKGDIPEGYSVSREKKERFSLILESASTNQTSMYLCASSLTGTSGSTDTQYFGPGTRLTVL.

A few counts support this clonotype. At one end the junction does not follow the germline gene, possibly because of a read error. V usage is TRBV7-2 and J usage is TRBJ2-3, with a weak D call TRBD1 (5 bases). The CDR3 totals 15 residues. The germline gives CDR1 SGHTA, CDR2 FQGNSA. The CDR3 sequence: CASSPDSLGTDTQYF. The DNA for the CDR3 is TGTGCCAGCAGCCCCGACAGTTTAGGCACAGATACACAGTATTTT.

About this clonotype: Germline and junction disagree at one end, which may indicate a read error. The chain is built from TRBV5-1 and TRBJ1-2; no clear D gene. Germline V gene sequence: CDR1 SGHRS, CDR2 YFSETQ. The CDR3 extends over 16 amino acids. This CDR3 is CASSLPLRSFFYGYTF. CDR3 DNA: TGTGCCAGCAGCTTGCCGCTCCGGAGTTTTTTTTATGGCTACACCTTC.

This clonotype was picked up one time. The genes are TRBV7-9 and TRBJ1-2, with D unclear. Looked up from germline, CDR1 is SEHNR and CDR2 is FQNEAQ (reference sequence). Trimming stripped 2 bases from V and 4 bases from J, with 14 bases between. This CDR3 contains 15 residues. CDR3 amino acids: CASSLIEEGVYGYTF. In DNA form, the CDR3 reads TGTGCCAGCAGCTTAATCGAAGAGGGAGTCTATGGCTACACCTTC.

The J gene is TRBJ2-7, the V gene TRBV29-1; D may correspond to TRBD1 or TRBD2 (5 bases each). The J call is uncertain, as TRBJ2-1 better fits the DNA end. Germline V gene data show CDR1 as SQVTM and CDR2 as ANQGSEA. The CDR3 is 14 amino acids. CDR3 region: CSVEDRPGRGEQFF. CDR3 DNA sequence: TGCAGCGTTGAAGATCGCCCGGGACGCGGGGAGCAGTTCTTC.

The V gene is TRBV5-1, the J gene TRBJ2-1; 12 bases match TRBD2. After removal of 3 bases from V and 3 bases from J, the junction contained 7 bases not matched to a gene. The germline V gene has CDR1 SGHRS and CDR2 YFSETQ. This CDR3 contains 17 residues. CDR3 DNA sequence: TGCGCCAGCAGCTCTAGCACTAGCGGGAGGTTCTACAATGAGCAGTTCTTC. Translated: CASSSSTSGRFYNEQFF.

This clonotype has only a few counts. The chain is built from TRBV2 and TRBJ1-2; no clear D gene. Trimming took 3 bases from V and 2 from J, leaving 7 bases between them. CDR3 length equals 13 residues. Germline-derived CDR1 and CDR2 are SNHLY and FYNNEI. The CDR3 sequence is CASSDSVNYGYTF. The CDR3 DNA reads as TGTGCCAGCAGTGACTCGGTGAACTATGGCTACACCTTC.

The chain recombines TRBV6-1 with TRBJ2-5; 7 nucleotides line up with TRBD1. This CDR3 is built from 15 residues. CDR1 is MNHNS, CDR2 SASEGT, per germline. V gave up 4 bases and J gave up 4 bases; unmatched junction bases: 9. This CDR3 is CASSANPTGAETQYF. The CDR3 nucleotides are TGTGCCAGCAGTGCGAACCCTACAGGGGCAGAGACCCAGTACTTC.

The rearrangement uses TRBV7-2 and TRBJ1-5, with D uncertain. This CDR3 region has 14 residues. CDR1 is SGHTA and CDR2 is FQGNSA in the germline V gene. The ends were cut back, 1 base at V and 7 bases at J, with 11 bases in the middle. The DNA for the CDR3 is TGTGCCAGCAGCTTAGAGACGGGCGGACAGCCCCAGCATTTT. It specifies CASSLETGGQPQHF. Supplemented by reference TRBV7-2 and TRBJ1-5, the full variable domain reads GAGVSQSPSNKVTEKGKDVELRCDPISGHTALYWYRQSLGQGLEFLIYFQGNSAPDKSGLPSDRFSAERTGGSVSTLTIQRTQQEDSAVYLCASSLETGGQPQHFGDGTRLSIL.

The V gene is TRBV6-5, the J gene TRBJ2-7; D might be TRBD1 (7 bases). Trimming removed 6 bases from V and 4 bases from J, with 19 bases in between. The CDR3 is made up of 15 amino acids. The germline V gene has CDR1 MNHEY and CDR2 SVGAGI. CDR3 residues: CASSPNRGGVYEQYF. CDR3 DNA sequence: TGTGCCAGCAGCCCCAACAGGGGCGGGGTTTACGAGCAGTACTTC.

This clonotype turned up a few times. The chain combines TRBV5-1 with TRBJ1-4, with D perhaps matching TRBD1 (6 bases). This CDR3 is built from 15 residues. Trimming removed 1 base from V and 7 bases from J, with 14 bases in between. Germline CDR1 reads SGHRS; CDR2 reads YFSETQ. This CDR3 reads CASSLTPGQTEKLFF. In nucleotides, the CDR3 is TGCGCCAGCAGCTTGACCCCTGGACAGACTGAAAAACTGTTTTTT.

The rearrangement joins TRBV7-2 to TRBJ1-5; 7 positions agree with TRBD1. This CDR3 is 15 amino acids long. Trimming cost V 5 bases and J 3 bases; bases outside gene matches: 7. Per the germline V gene, CDR1 is SGHTA and CDR2 is FQGNSA. CDR3 in amino acids: CASSPRTGNNQPQHF. The CDR3 nucleotides are TGTGCCAGCAGCCCGCGGACAGGCAACAATCAGCCCCAGCATTTT. Looking up the rest from reference TRBV7-2 and TRBJ1-5 gives the full variable domain: GAGVSQSPSNKVTEKGKDVELRCDPISGHTALYWYRQSLGQGLEFLIYFQGNSAPDKSGLPSDRFSAERTGGSVSTLTIQRTQQEDSAVYLCASSPRTGNNQPQHFGDGTRLSIL.

This clonotype was observed a handful of times. This chain links TRBV4-2 with TRBJ1-2; 7 bases align to TRBD1. CDR3 size: 14 residues. The germline gives CDR1 LGHNA, CDR2 YNFKEQ. J gave up 12 bases and V 0 bases, and 10 bases lay outside the gene matches. The CDR3 DNA is TGTGCCAGCAGCCAAGAAACAGGGGCTAACGGCCACACCTTC. Translating gives CASSQETGANGHTF.

This chain links TRBV29-1 with TRBJ2-5; D is perhaps TRBD2 (6 bases). The J call may not be correct, given that the DNA end is closer to TRBJ2-1. Germline loops: CDR1 SQVTM, CDR2 ANQGSEA. The CDR3 spans 11 residues. CDR3 bases: TGCAGCGTTGACGGGAGACATGAGCAGTTCTTC. This codes for CSVDGRHEQFF.

The J gene is TRBJ2-5, the V gene TRBV5-1; tentatively, D is TRBD2 (5 bases). Trimming took 1 base from V and 5 from J, leaving 12 bases between them. Germline lookup yields CDR1 SGHRS and CDR2 YFSETQ. This CDR3 is built from 14 residues. The CDR3 DNA follows: TGCGCCAGCAGCTTGAGTCGGGATGGGGAGACCCAGTACTTC. Encoded protein: CASSLSRDGETQYF.

The rearrangement links TRBV4-1 to TRBJ1-4; D call uncertain. The length of the CDR3 is 16 residues. CDR1 and CDR2 (germline): MGHRA, YSYEKL. V lost 0 bases and J lost 8, with 16 bases in between. CDR3 protein: CASSQEPDGFWEKLFF. CDR3 nucleotide sequence: TGCGCCAGCAGCCAAGAGCCTGACGGATTTTGGGAAAAACTGTTTTTT.

This clonotype has just a few counts. This chain connects TRBV29-1 to TRBJ2-7, with 7 bases fitting TRBD1. With 3 bases clipped from V and 0 bases from J, the junction kept 2 bases outside the gene matches. Germline CDR1 is SQVTM and CDR2 is ANQGSEA. The CDR3 sequence is 13 residues long. The CDR3 spells CSVEAGGSYEQYF. The CDR3 region has the DNA TGCAGCGTTGAGGCAGGGGGCTCCTACGAGCAGTACTTC.

V gene TRBV28 combines with J gene TRBJ1-4, with D uncertain. The V end lost 6 bases, the J end lost 7 bases, and 21 bases lay between the germline ends. This CDR3 is 16 amino acids long. The germline gives CDR1 MDHEN, CDR2 SYDVKM. In DNA form, the CDR3 reads TGTGCCAGCAGCCTTTATGCCGGAAAGGTCGGTGAAAAACTGTTTTTT. Translation: CASSLYAGKVGEKLFF. Full variable domain (rest looked up from reference TRBV28 and TRBJ1-4): DVKVTQSSRYLVKRTGEKVFLECVQDMDHENMFWYRQDPGLGLRLIYFSYDVKMKEKGDIPEGYSVSREKKERFSLILESASTNQTSMYLCASSLYAGKVGEKLFFGSGTQLSVL.

This clonotype was counted between two and nine times. The V and J genes are TRBV5-1 and TRBJ2-5; TRBD1 matches at 9 bases. The J call may be mistaken, given a closer DNA end match to TRBJ2-7. Germline lookup yields CDR1 SGHRS and CDR2 YFSETQ. This CDR3 has 17 residues. CDR3 amino acids: CASSSTATGTGSHEQYF. The CDR3 DNA reads TGCGCCAGCAGCTCGACCGCCACCGGGACAGGGTCCCACGAGCAGTACTTC.